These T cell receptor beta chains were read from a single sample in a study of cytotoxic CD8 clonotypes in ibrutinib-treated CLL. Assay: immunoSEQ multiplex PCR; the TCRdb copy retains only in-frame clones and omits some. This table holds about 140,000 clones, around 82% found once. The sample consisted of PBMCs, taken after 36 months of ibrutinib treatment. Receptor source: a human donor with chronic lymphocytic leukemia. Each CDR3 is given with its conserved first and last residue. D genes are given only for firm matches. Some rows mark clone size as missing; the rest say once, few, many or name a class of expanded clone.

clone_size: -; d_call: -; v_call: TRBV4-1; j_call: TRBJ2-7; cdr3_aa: CASSQVGVSYEQYF; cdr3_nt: TGCGCCAGCAGCCAAGTTGGAGTTTCCTACGAGCAGTACTTC
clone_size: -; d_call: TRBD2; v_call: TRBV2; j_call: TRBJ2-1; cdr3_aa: CASRRLAGPSSYNEQFF; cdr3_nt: TGTGCCAGCCGGCGACTAGCGGGTCCCAGCTCCTACAATGAGCAGTTCTTC
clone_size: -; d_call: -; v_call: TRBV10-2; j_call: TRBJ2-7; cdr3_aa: CASSDSSPYEQYF; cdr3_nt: TGCGCCAGCAGTGATTCTAGCCCCTACGAGCAGTACTTC
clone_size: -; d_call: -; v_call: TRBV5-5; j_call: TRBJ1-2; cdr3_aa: CASSDRGHGYTF; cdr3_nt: TGTGCCAGCAGCGACCGCGGCCATGGCTACACCTTC
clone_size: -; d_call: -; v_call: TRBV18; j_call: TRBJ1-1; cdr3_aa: CASSPTQGGNTEAFF; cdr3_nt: TGTGCCAGCTCCCCGACACAAGGTGGCAACACTGAAGCTTTCTTT
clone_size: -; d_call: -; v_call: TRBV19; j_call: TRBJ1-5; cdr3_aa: CASRPGGGSGQPQHF; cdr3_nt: TGTGCCAGTAGGCCAGGAGGAGGGTCTGGTCAGCCCCAGCATTTT
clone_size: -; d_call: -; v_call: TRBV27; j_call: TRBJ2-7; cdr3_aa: CASSRRVGGGLTYEQYF; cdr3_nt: TGTGCCAGCAGTCGGAGGGTGGGGGGGGGCCTTACCTACGAGCAGTACTTC
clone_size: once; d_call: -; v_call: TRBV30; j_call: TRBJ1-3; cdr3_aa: CAWSSSGNTIYF; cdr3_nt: TGTGCCTGGAGTAGCTCTGGAAACACCATATATTTT
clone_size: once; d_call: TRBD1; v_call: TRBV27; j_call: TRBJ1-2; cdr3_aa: CASSSRDRVYGYTF; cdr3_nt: TGTGCCAGCAGTTCAAGGGACAGGGTATATGGCTACACCTTC
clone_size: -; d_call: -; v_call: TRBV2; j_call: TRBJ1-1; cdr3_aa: CASSAGYTEAFF; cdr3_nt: TGTGCCAGCAGTGCAGGTTACACTGAAGCTTTCTTT
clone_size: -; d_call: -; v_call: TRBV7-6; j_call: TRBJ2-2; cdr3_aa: CASSSLVTGELFF; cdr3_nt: TGTGCCAGCAGCTCCCTTGTGACCGGGGAGCTGTTTTTT
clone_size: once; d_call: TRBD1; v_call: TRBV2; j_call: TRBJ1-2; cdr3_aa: CASGRGTGKEFYGYTF; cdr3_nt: TGTGCCAGCGGCCGAGGGACAGGGAAGGAGTTCTATGGCTACACCTTC
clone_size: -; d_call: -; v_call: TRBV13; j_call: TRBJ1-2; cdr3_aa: CASSNARDGLGGYTF; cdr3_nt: TGTGCCAGCAGCAATGCCCGGGACGGCCTGGGCGGCTACACCTTC
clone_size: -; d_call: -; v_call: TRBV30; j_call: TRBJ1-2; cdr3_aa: CAWTEFRGRYGYTF; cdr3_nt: TGTGCCTGGACGGAGTTTCGGGGCCGCTATGGCTACACCTTC
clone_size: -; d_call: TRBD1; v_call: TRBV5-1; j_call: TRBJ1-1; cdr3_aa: CASSWDRQNTEAFF; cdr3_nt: TGCGCCAGCAGCTGGGACAGACAGAACACTGAAGCTTTCTTT
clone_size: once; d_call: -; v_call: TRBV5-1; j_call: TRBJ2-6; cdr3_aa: CASSYRTVFSGANVLTF; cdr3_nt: TGCGCCAGCAGCTACCGGACAGTCTTCTCTGGGGCCAACGTCCTGACTTTC
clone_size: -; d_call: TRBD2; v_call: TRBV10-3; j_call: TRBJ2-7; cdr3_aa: CAITGGGSYEQYF; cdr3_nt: TGTGCCATCACGGGAGGTGGCTCCTACGAGCAGTACTTC
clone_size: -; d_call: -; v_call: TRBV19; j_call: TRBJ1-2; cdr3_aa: CASSRQSPYGYTF; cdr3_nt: TGTGCCAGTAGCCGACAGAGCCCCTATGGCTACACCTTC
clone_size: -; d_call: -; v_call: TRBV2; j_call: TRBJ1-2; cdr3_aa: CASKRPPTGGYTF; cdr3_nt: TGTGCCAGCAAAAGACCGCCGACTGGTGGCTACACCTTC
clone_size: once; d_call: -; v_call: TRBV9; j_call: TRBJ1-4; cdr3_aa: CASSYDRNDEKLFF; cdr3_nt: TGTGCCAGCAGCTATGACCGGAATGATGAAAAACTGTTTTTT
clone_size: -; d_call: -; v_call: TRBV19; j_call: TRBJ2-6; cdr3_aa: CASSIRTRRGANVLTF; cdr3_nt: TGTGCCAGTAGTATCCGGACAAGGAGAGGGGCCAACGTCCTGACTTTC
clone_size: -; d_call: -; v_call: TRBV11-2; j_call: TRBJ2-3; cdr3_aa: CASSAQAPTSTDTQYF; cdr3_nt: TGTGCCAGCAGCGCACAAGCCCCGACTAGCACAGATACGCAGTATTTT
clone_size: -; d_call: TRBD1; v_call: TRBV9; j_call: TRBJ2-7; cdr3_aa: CASSVGTGQGYEQYF; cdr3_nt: TGTGCCAGCAGCGTTGGGACAGGGCAAGGCTACGAGCAGTACTTC
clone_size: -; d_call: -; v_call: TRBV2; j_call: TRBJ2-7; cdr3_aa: CASSEGLPDEQYF; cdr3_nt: TGTGCCAGCAGTGAAGGGCTCCCTGACGAGCAGTACTTC
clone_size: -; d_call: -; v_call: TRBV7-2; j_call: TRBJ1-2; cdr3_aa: CASRPTPALYYTF; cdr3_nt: TGTGCCAGCAGACCTACCCCGGCCCTTTACTACACCTTC
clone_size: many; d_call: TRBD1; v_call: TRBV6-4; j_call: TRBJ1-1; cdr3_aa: CASSDSPGQGITEAFF; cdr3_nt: TGTGCCAGCAGTGACTCTCCTGGACAGGGAATCACTGAAGCTTTCTTT
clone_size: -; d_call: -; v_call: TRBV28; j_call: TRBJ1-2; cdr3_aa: CASSTSWGFNNYGYTF; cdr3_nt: TGTGCCAGCAGTACCTCTTGGGGGTTTAATAACTATGGCTACACCTTC
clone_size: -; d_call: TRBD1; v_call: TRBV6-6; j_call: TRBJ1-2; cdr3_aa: CASSPGTDYGYTF; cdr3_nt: TGTGCCAGCAGTCCTGGGACAGACTATGGCTACACCTTC
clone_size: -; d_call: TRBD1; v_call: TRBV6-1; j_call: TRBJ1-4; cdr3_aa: CASSPGQGDEKLFF; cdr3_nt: TGTGCCAGCAGTCCGGGACAGGGGGACGAAAAACTGTTTTTT
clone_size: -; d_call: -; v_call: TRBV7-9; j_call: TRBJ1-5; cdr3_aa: CASSLAADQPQHF; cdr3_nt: TGTGCCAGCAGCTTAGCTGCCGATCAGCCCCAGCATTTT
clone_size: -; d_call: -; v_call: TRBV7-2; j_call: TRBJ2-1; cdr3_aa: CASSPPPRDEQFF; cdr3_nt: TGTGCCAGCAGCCCACCACCTCGGGATGAGCAGTTCTTC
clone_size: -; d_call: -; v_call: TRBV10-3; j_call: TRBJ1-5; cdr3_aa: CAISDSGGNTQPQHF; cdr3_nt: TGTGCCATTTCCGACTCGGGAGGAAATACTCAGCCCCAGCATTTT
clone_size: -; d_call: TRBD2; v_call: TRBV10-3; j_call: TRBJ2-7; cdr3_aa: CAISAVAGRYEQYF; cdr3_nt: TGTGCCATCAGTGCCGTAGCGGGAAGGTACGAGCAGTACTTC
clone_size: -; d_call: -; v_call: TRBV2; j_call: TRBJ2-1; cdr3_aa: CASSVQDWNEQFF; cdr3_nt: TGTGCCAGCAGTGTTCAGGATTGGAATGAGCAGTTCTTC
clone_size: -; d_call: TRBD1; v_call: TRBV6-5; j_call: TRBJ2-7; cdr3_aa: CASSQGTAYEQYF; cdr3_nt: TGTGCCAGCAGTCAGGGGACAGCCTACGAGCAGTACTTC
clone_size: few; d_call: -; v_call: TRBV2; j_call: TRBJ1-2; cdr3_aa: CASRTAGILSYGYTF; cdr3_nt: TGTGCCAGCAGAACCGCAGGGATTTTGTCCTATGGCTACACCTTC
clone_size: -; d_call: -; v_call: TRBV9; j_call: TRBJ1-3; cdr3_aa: CASSVAGSRSGNTIYF; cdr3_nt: TGTGCCAGCAGCGTAGCGGGCAGTCGCTCTGGAAACACCATATATTTT
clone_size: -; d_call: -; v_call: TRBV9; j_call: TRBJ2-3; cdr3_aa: CASSVESGPDTQYF; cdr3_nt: TGTGCCAGCAGCGTAGAGTCAGGGCCGGATACGCAGTATTTT
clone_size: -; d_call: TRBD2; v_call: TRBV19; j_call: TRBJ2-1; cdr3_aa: CASSIASGSYNEQFF; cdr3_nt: TGTGCCAGTAGTATAGCGAGCGGGAGTTACAATGAGCAGTTCTTC
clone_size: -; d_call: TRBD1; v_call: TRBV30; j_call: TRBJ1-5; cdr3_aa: CAWRRTGGQPQHF; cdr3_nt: TGTGCCTGGAGAAGGACAGGGGGACAGCCCCAGCATTTT
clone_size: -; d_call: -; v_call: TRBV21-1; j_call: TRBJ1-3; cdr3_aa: CASTKPQGTLNTIYF; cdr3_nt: TGTGCCAGTACCAAACCCCAAGGGACTCTAAACACCATATATTTT